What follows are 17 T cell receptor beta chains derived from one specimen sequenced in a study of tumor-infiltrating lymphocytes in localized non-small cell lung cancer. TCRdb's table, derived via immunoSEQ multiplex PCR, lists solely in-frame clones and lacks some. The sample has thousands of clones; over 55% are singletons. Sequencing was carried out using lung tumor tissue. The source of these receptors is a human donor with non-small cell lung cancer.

The chain's CDR3 is CASSIWDTVNYGYTF. DNA for the CDR3: TGTGCCAGTAGTATATGGGATACAGTAAACTATGGCTACACCTTC. The chain has TRBV19 and TRBJ1-2; D remains unclear. V lost 2 bases and J 2 bases, leaving 12 bases between the germline ends. The CDR3 covers 15 residues. The V gene's germline CDR1 is LNHDA and CDR2 SQIVND (reference sequence).

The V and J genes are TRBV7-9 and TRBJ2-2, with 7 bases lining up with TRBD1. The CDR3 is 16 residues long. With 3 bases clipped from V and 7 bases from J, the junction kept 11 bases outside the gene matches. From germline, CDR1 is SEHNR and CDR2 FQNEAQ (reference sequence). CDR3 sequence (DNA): TGTGCCAGCAGCTTCAAATCGAGGGGGCGCGGCGGGGAGCTGTTTTTT. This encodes CASSFKSRGRGGELFF.

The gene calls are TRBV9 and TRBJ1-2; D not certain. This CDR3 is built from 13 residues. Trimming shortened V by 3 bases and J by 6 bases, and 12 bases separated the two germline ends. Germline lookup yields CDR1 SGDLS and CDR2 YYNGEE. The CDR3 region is CASSGAWTDGYTF. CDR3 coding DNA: TGTGCCAGCAGCGGAGCTTGGACGGATGGCTACACCTTC. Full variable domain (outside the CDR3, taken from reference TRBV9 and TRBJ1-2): DSGVTQTPKHLITATGQRVTLRCSPRSGDLSVYWYQQSLDQGLQFLIQYYNGEERAKGNILERFSAQQFPDLHSELNLSSLELGDSALYFCASSGAWTDGYTFGSGTRLTVV.

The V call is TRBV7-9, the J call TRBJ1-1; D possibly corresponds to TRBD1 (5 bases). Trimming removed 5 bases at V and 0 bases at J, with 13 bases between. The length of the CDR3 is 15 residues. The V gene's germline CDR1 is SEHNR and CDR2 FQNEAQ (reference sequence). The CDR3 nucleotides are TGTGCCAGCAGCCCCATCGGCAGGGTGAACACTGAAGCTTTCTTT. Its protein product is CASSPIGRVNTEAFF.

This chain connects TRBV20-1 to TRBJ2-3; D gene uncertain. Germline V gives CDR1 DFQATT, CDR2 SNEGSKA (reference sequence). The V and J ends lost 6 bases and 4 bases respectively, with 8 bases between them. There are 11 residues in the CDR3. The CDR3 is CSAPRADTQYF. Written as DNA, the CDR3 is TGCAGTGCCCCACGAGCAGATACGCAGTATTTT.

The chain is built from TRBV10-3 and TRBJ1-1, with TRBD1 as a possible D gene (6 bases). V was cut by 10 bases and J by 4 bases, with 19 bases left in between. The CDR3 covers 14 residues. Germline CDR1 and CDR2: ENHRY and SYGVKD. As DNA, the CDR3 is TGTGCCACCTTGGCCGCGGGGGCGCGCACTGAAGCTTTCTTT. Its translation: CATLAAGARTEAFF.

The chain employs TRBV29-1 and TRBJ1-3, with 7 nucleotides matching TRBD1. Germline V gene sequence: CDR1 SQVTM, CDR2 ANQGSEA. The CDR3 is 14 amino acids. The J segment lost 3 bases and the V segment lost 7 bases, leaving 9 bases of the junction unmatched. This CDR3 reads CSALTGMGGNTIYF. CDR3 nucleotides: TGCAGCGCTTTGACAGGGATGGGTGGAAACACCATATATTTT.

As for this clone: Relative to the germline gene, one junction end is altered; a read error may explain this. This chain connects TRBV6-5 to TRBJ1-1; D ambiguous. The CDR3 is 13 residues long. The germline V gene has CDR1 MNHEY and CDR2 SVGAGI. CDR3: CASTYRTGNEAFF. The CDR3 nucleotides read TGTGCCAGCACTTACCGGACGGGGAATGAAGCTTTCTTT.

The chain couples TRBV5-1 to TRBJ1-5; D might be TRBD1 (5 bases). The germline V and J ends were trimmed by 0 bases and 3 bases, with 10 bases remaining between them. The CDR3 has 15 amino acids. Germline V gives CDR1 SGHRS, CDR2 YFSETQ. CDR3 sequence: CASSLVTGVNQPQHF. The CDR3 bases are TGCGCCAGCAGCTTGGTTACGGGGGTCAATCAGCCCCAGCATTTT.

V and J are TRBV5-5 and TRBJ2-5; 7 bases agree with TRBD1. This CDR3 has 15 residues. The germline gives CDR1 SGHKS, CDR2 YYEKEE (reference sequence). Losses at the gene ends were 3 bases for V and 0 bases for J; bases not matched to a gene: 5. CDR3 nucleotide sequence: TGTGCCAGCAGCTCTAAGACAGGGAACCAAGAGACCCAGTACTTC. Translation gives CASSSKTGNQETQYF.

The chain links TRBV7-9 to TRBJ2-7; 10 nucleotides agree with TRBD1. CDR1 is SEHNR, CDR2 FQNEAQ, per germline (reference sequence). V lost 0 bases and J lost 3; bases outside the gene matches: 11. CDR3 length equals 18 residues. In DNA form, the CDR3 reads TGTGCCAGCAGCTTAGCACGACCGGGGACAGGGGCCCTCTACGAGCAGTACTTC. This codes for CASSLARPGTGALYEQYF.

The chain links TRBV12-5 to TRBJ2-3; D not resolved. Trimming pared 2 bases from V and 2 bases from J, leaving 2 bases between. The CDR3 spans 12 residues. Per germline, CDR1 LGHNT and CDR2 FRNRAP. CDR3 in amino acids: CASGLTTDTQYF. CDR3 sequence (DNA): TGTGCTAGTGGTTTGACCACAGATACGCAGTATTTT.

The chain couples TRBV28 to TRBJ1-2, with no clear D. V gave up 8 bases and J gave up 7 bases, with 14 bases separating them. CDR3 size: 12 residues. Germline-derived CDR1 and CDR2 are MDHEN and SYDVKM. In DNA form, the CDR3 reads TGTGCCAGCGGAGGCAGGTTGATTGGCTACACCTTC. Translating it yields CASGGRLIGYTF.

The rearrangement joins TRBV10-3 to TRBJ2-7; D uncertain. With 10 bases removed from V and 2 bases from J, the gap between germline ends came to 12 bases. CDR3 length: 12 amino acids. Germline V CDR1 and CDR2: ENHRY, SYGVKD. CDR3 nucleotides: TGTGCCACCGCGGACGGGCCCTACGAGCAGTACTTC. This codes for CATADGPYEQYF.

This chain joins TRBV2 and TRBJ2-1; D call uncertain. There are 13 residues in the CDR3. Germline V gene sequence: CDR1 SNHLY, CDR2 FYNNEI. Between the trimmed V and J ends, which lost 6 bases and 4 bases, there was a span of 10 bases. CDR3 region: CASRERSYNEQFF. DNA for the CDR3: TGTGCCAGCAGGGAACGGAGTTACAATGAGCAGTTCTTC. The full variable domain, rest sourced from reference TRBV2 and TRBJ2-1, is EPEVTQTPSHQVTQMGQEVILRCVPISNHLYFYWYRQILGQKVEFLVSFYNNEISEKSEIFDDQFSVERPDGSNFTLKIRSTKLEDSAMYFCASRERSYNEQFFGPGTRLTVL.

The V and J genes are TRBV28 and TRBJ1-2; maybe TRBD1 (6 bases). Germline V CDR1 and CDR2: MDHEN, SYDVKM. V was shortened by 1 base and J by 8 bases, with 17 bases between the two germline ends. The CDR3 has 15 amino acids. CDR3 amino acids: CASSLSRGVVYGYTF. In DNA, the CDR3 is TGTGCCAGCAGTTTATCTAGGGGGGTAGTGTACGGCTACACCTTC.

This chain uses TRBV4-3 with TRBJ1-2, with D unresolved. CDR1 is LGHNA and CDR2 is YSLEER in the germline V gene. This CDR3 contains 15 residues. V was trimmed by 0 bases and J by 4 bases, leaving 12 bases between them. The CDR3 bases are TGCGCCAGCAGCCAAGATCGCGGGGTCCCCTATGGCTACACCTTC. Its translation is CASSQDRGVPYGYTF.